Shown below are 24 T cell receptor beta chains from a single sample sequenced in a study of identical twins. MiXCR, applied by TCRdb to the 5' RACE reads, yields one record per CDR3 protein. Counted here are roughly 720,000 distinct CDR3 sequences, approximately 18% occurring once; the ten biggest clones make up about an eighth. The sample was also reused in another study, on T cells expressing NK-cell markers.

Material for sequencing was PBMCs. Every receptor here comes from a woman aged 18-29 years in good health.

This chain's CDR3 is CSVELLRGSGNEQFF. Written as DNA, the CDR3 is TGCAGCGTTGAGTTACTTCGCGGGAGTGGCAATGAGCAGTTCTTC. The V call is TRBV29-1, the J call TRBJ2-1, with 7 positions matching TRBD2. CDR1 and CDR2 (germline): SQVTM, ANQGSEA. The CDR3 sequence is 15 residues long. The J segment lost 6 bases and the V segment lost 3 bases, leaving 11 bases of the junction unmatched.

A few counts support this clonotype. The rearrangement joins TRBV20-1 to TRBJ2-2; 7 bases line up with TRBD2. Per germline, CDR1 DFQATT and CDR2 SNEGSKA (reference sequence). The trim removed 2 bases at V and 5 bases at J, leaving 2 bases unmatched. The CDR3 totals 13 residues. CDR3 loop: CSARLAETGELFF. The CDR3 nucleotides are TGCAGTGCTAGACTAGCGGAGACCGGGGAGCTGTTTTTT.

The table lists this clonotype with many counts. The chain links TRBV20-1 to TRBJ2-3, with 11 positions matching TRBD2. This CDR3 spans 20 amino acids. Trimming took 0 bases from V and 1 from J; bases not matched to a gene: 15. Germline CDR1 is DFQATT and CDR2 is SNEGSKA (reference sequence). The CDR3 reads CSARDRTSGGPRQGTDTQYF. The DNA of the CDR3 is TGCAGTGCTAGAGATCGCACTAGCGGGGGACCTCGGCAGGGCACAGATACGCAGTATTTT.

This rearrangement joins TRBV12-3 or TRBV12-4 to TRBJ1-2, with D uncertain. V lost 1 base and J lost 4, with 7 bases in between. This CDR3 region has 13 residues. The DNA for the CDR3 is TGTGCCAGCAGTTTAGAGTCCAGCTATGGCTACACCTTC. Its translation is CASSLESSYGYTF.

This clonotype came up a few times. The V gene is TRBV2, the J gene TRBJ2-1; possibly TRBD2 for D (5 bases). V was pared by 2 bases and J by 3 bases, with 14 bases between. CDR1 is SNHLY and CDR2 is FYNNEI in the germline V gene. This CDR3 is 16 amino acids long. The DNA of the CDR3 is TGTGCCAGCAGTGAATCTCTCCCTCGGGGCTACAATGAGCAGTTCTTC. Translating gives CASSESLPRGYNEQFF.

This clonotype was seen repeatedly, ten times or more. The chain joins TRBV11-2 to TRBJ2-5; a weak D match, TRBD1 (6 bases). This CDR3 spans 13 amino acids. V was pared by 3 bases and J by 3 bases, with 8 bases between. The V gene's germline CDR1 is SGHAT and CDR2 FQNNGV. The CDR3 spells CASSFAGEETQYF. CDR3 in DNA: TGTGCCAGCAGCTTTGCAGGGGAAGAGACCCAGTACTTC.

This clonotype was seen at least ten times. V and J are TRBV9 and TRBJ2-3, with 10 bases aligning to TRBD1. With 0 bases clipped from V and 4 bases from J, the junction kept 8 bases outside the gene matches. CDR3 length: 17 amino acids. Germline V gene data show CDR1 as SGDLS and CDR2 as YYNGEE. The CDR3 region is CASSVGDRGRWADTQYF. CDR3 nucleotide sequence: TGTGCCAGCAGCGTAGGCGACAGGGGGCGGTGGGCAGATACGCAGTATTTT. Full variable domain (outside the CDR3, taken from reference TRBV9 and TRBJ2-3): DSGVTQTPKHLITATGQRVTLRCSPRSGDLSVYWYQQSLDQGLQFLIQYYNGEERAKGNILERFSAQQFPDLHSELNLSSLELGDSALYFCASSVGDRGRWADTQYFGPGTRLTVL.

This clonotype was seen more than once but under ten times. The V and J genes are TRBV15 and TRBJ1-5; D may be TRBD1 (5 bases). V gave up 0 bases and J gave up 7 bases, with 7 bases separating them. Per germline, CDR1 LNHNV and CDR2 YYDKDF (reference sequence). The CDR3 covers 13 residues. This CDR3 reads CATSRDRGQPQHF. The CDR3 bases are TGTGCCACCAGCAGAGATCGGGGGCAGCCCCAGCATTTT.

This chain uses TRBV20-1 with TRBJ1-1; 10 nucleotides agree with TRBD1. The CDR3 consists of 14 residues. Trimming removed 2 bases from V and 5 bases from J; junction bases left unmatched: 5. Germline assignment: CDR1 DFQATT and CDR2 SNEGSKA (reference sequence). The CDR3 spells CSARMGQGRTEAFF. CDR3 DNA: TGCAGTGCTAGAATGGGACAGGGGAGGACTGAAGCTTTCTTT.

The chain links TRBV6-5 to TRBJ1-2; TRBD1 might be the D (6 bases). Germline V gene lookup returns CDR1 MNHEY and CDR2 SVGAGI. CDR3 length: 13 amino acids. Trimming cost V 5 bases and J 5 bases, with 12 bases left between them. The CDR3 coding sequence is TGTGCCAGCAGTCACCTCGGACAGTATGGCTACACCTTC. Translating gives CASSHLGQYGYTF.

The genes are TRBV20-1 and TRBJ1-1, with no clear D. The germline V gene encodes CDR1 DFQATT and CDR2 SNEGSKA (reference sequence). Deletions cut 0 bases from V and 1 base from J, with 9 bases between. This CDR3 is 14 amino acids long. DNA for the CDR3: TGCAGTGCTAGAGACGGCTCATCGAACACTGAAGCTTTCTTT. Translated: CSARDGSSNTEAFF.

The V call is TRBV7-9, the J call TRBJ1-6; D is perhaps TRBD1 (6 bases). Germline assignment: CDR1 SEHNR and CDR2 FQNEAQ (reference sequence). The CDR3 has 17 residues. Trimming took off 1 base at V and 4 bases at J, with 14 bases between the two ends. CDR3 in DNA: TGTGCCAGCAGCTTAGTTGGCAGGGGAACTTATAATTCACCCCTCCACTTT. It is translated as CASSLVGRGTYNSPLHF.

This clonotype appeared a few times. The CDR3 sequence: CASSFGGSATEAFF. CDR3 in DNA: TGTGCCAGCAGCTTTGGCGGATCGGCCACTGAAGCTTTCTTT. The genes are TRBV11-3 and TRBJ1-1, with unresolved D. V was clipped by 3 bases and J by 4 bases, with 12 bases between them. CDR1 is SGHNT, CDR2 YENEEA, per germline. The CDR3 covers 14 residues.

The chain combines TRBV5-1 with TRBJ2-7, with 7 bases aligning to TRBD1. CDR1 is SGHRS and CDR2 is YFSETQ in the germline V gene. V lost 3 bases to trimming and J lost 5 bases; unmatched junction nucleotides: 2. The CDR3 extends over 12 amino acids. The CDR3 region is CASSSGTDEQYF. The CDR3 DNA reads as TGCGCCAGCAGCTCCGGGACAGACGAGCAGTACTTC.

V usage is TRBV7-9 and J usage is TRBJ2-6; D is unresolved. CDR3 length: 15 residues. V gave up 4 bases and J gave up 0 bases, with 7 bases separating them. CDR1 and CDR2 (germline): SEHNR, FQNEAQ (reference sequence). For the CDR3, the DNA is TGTGCCAGCAGCTCTTCTAACTCTGGGGCCAACGTCCTGACTTTC. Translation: CASSSSNSGANVLTF.

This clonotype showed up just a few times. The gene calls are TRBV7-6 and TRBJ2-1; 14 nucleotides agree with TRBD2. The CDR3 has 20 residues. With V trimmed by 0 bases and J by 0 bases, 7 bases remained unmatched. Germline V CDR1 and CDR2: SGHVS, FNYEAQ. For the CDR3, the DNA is TGTGCCAGCAGCTTAGCGGGACTAGCGGGAGACCTCTACTCCTACAATGAGCAGTTCTTC. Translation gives CASSLAGLAGDLYSYNEQFF. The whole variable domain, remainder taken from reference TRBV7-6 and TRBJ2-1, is GAGVSQSPRYKVTKRGQDVALRCDPISGHVSLYWYRQALGQGPEFLTYFNYEAQQDKSGLPNDRFSAERPEGSISTLTIQRTEQRDSAMYRCASSLAGLAGDLYSYNEQFFGPGTRLTVL.

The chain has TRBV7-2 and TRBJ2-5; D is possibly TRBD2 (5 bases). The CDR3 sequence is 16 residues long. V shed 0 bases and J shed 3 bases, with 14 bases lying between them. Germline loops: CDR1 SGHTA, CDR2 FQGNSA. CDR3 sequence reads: CASSLAADLPKETQYF. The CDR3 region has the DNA TGTGCCAGCAGCTTAGCAGCGGACCTACCTAAAGAGACCCAGTACTTC.

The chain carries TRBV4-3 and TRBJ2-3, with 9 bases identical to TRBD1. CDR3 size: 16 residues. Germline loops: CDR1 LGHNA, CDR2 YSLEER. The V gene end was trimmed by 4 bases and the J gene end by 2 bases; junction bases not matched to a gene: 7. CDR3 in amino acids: CASSPKTGGHTDTQYF. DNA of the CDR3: TGCGCCAGCAGCCCAAAGACAGGGGGACACACAGATACGCAGTATTTT.

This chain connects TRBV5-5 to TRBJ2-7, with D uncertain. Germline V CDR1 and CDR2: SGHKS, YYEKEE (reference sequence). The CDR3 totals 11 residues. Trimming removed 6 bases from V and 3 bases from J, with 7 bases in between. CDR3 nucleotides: TGTGCCAGCACCCTCTACTACGAGCAGTACTTC. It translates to CASTLYYEQYF.

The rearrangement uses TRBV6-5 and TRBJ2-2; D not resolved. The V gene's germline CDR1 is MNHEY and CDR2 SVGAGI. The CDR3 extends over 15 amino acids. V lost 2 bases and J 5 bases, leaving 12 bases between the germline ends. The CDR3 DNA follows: TGTGCCAGCAGTTACACGGCATTGGGGACCGGGGAGCTGTTTTTT. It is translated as CASSYTALGTGELFF.

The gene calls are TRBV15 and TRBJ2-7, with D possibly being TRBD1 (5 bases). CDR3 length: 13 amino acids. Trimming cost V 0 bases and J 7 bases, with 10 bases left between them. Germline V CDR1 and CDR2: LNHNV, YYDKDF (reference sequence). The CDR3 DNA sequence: TGTGCCACCAGCAGAGACAGGGTTGAGGAGCAGTACTTC. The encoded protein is CATSRDRVEEQYF.

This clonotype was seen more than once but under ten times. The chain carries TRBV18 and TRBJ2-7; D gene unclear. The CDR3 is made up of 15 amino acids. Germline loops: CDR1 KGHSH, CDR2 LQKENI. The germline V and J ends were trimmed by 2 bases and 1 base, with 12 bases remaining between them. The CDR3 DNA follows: TGTGCCAGCTCACCATCCAGGTCCTTGTCCTACGAGCAGTACTTC. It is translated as CASSPSRSLSYEQYF.

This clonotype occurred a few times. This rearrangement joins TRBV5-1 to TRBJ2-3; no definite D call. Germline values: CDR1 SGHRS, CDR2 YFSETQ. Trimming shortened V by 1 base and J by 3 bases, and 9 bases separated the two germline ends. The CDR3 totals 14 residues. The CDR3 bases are TGCGCCAGCAGCTTGTACGTGGATACAGATACGCAGTATTTT. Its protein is CASSLYVDTDTQYF. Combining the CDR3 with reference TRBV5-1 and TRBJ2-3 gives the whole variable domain KAGVTQTPRYLIKTRGQQVTLSCSPISGHRSVSWYQQTPGQGLQFLFEYFSETQRNKGNFPGRFSGRQFSNSRSEMNVSTLELGDSALYLCASSLYVDTDTQYFGPGTRLTVL.

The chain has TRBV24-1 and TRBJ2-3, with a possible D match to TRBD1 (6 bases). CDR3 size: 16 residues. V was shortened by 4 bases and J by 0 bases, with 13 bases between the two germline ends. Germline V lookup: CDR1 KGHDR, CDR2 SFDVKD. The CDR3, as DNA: TGTGCCACCAGTGAGCCACAGGGCCCCAGCACAGATACGCAGTATTTT. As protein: CATSEPQGPSTDTQYF.